This entry lists 25 T cell receptor beta chains sequenced from one sample in a study of T cells after yellow fever vaccination. TCRdb redid the calling of the 5' RACE reads with MiXCR, one entry per CDR3 protein. The sample holds about 580,000 distinct CDR3 sequences, about a sixth seen once. Sequencing used PBMCs, obtained about 5 days after the first yellow fever vaccination. These receptors were obtained from a man aged 18 to 35 who received the YFV17D yellow fever vaccine.

This clonotype was seen ten or more times. The J gene is TRBJ2-3, the V gene TRBV24-1, with 7 bases aligning to TRBD2. With V trimmed by 4 bases and J by 0 bases, 9 bases remained unmatched. Germline-derived CDR1 and CDR2 are KGHDR and SFDVKD. This CDR3 has 17 residues. CDR3 nucleotides: TGTGCCACCAGTGACCCGGGGGGACTATCTAGCACAGATACGCAGTATTTT. It yields the protein CATSDPGGLSSTDTQYF.

V is TRBV6-2 or TRBV6-3 and J is TRBJ1-2; 9 positions match TRBD1. V shed 1 base and J 4 bases; nucleotides not matched to a gene: 7. This CDR3 spans 16 amino acids. The germline V gene has CDR1 MNHEY and CDR2 SVGEGT. The CDR3, as DNA: TGTGCCAGCAGTTACTACCGGACAGGGGATCTCTATGGCTACACCTTC. Amino acids: CASSYYRTGDLYGYTF.

This chain connects TRBV10-3 to TRBJ1-2; D not resolved. This CDR3 spans 13 amino acids. V was trimmed by 2 bases and J by 3 bases, leaving 7 bases between them. CDR1 ENHRY and CDR2 SYGVKD come from the germline V gene. The CDR3 is CAISEAEYYGYTF. CDR3 nucleotide sequence: TGTGCCATCAGTGAGGCAGAGTACTATGGCTACACCTTC.

This clonotype showed up just a few times. The chain uses TRBV4-2 and TRBJ2-2, with 8 nucleotides matching TRBD1. The germline V gene has CDR1 LGHNA and CDR2 YNFKEQ. The trim removed 0 bases at V and 6 bases at J, leaving 9 bases unmatched. There are 17 residues in the CDR3. CDR3 coding DNA: TGTGCCAGCAGCCAAGAATCGCAGGGGGCTTCTTCCGGGGAGCTGTTTTTT. Encoded protein: CASSQESQGASSGELFF.

The chain joins TRBV7-2 to TRBJ2-7; D perhaps matches TRBD2 (7 bases). CDR1 SGHTA and CDR2 FQGNSA come from the germline V gene. V was trimmed by 4 bases and J by 10 bases, leaving 17 bases between them. The CDR3 is 13 residues long. The CDR3 DNA reads TGTGCCAGCAGCTCATACCGGGGGGCCGAACAGTACGTC. It translates to CASSSYRGAEQYV.

This clonotype came up once. The V and J genes are TRBV6-2 or TRBV6-3 and TRBJ2-7; TRBD1 agrees at 7 bases. The V segment lost 3 bases and the J segment 4 bases; nucleotides outside the gene matches: 12. Germline CDR1 is MNHEY and CDR2 is SVGEGT. The CDR3 spans 16 residues. The CDR3 reads CASSYSRDRAYYEQYV. The CDR3 DNA reads TGTGCCAGCAGTTATTCGAGGGACAGAGCCTATTACGAGCAGTACGTC.

The sample holds many counts of this clonotype. The V gene is TRBV6-1, the J gene TRBJ2-3, with 9 positions matching TRBD1. Germline lookup yields CDR1 MNHNS and CDR2 SASEGT. There are 14 residues in the CDR3. Unmatched junction bases numbered 3, after V lost 6 bases and J lost 2 bases. CDR3 sequence reads: CASRDRGTTDTQYF. Here the CDR3 DNA reads TGTGCCAGCAGAGACAGGGGGACCACAGATACGCAGTATTTT.

The chain links TRBV20-1 to TRBJ2-7, with 7 nucleotides matching TRBD2. V shed 7 bases, J shed 2 bases, and the junction held 5 bases outside the gene matches. The CDR3 sequence is 12 residues long. The germline gives CDR1 DFQATT, CDR2 SNEGSKA (reference sequence). As DNA, the CDR3 is TGCAGTGGAGGGAGGGTAGCCTACGAGCAGTACTTC. Amino acids: CSGGRVAYEQYF.

This clonotype was detected a few times. The chain joins TRBV6-2 or TRBV6-3 to TRBJ1-2; TRBD1 matches 7 bases. The CDR3 runs 14 residues. Germline V gene lookup returns CDR1 MNHEY and CDR2 SVGEGT. V lost 6 bases to trimming and J lost 4 bases; unmatched junction nucleotides: 8. CDR3 protein: CASSYIGTVYGYTF. The DNA for the CDR3 is TGTGCCAGCAGCTACATCGGGACAGTCTATGGCTACACCTTC.

This clonotype was seen a few times. This chain links TRBV4-3 with TRBJ2-7; 7 nucleotides agree with TRBD1. The CDR3 has 15 residues. Germline V gene lookup returns CDR1 LGHNA and CDR2 YSLEER. V lost 0 bases to trimming and J lost 3 bases; unmatched junction nucleotides: 5. This CDR3 reads CASSQDRGQRYEQYF. The CDR3 DNA sequence: TGCGCCAGCAGCCAAGATAGGGGACAGCGCTACGAGCAGTACTTC.

The V gene is TRBV4-1, the J gene TRBJ1-1, with D hard to call. V was shortened by 3 bases and J by 4 bases, with 18 bases between the two germline ends. Germline assignment: CDR1 MGHRA and CDR2 YSYEKL. CDR3 length: 16 amino acids. CDR3 loop: CASSHGSVGSGTEAFF. CDR3 sequence (DNA): TGCGCCAGCAGCCATGGCAGTGTCGGTAGTGGCACTGAAGCTTTCTTT.

The chain has TRBV6-5 and TRBJ2-7; 8 nucleotides line up with TRBD1. Trimming removed 0 bases from V and 2 bases from J; junction bases left unmatched: 9. The CDR3 sequence is 17 residues long. CDR1 is MNHEY, CDR2 SVGAGI, per germline. DNA of the CDR3: TGTGCCAGCAGTTACTCGTTAGGACAGGGACCGACCTACGAGCAGTACTTC. Its translation is CASSYSLGQGPTYEQYF.

This clonotype was counted many times. The chain recombines TRBV4-3 with TRBJ2-2; TRBD1 aligns across 9 bases. In germline, CDR1 is LGHNA, CDR2 YSLEER. CDR3 length: 16 residues. V lost 5 bases, J lost 5 bases, and 9 bases stayed unmatched. The CDR3 DNA is TGCGCCAGCAGCGGGTGGGACAGGGATCGGACCGGGGAGCTGTTTTTT. Translated, it gives CASSGWDRDRTGELFF.

The chain employs TRBV6-5 and TRBJ2-2; tentatively, D is TRBD1 (6 bases). Trimming removed 4 bases from V and 4 bases from J, with 13 bases in between. The CDR3 totals 15 residues. Per the germline V gene, CDR1 is MNHEY and CDR2 is SVGAGI. This chain's CDR3 is CASSLQGSATGELFF. The CDR3 nucleotides read TGTGCCAGCAGTTTACAGGGTTCCGCCACCGGGGAGCTGTTTTTT.

This clonotype has more than one count but fewer than ten. The chain joins TRBV3-1 to TRBJ1-4, with D tentatively TRBD1 (6 bases). V was shortened by 7 bases and J by 8 bases, with 14 bases between the two germline ends. The CDR3 loop spans 13 amino acids. Germline loops: CDR1 LGHDT, CDR2 YNNKEL (reference sequence). For the CDR3, the DNA is TGTGCCAGCATTCAAACGGGGGGCGAAAAACTGTTTTTT. It is translated as CASIQTGGEKLFF.

J is TRBJ2-3 and V is TRBV20-1, with D perhaps TRBD2 (6 bases). V dropped 0 bases and J dropped 2 bases, with 15 bases sitting between them. The CDR3 has 16 amino acids. Germline-derived CDR1 and CDR2 are DFQATT and SNEGSKA (reference sequence). The CDR3 reads CSARDLEAGYTDTQYF. The CDR3, as DNA: TGCAGTGCTAGAGATCTTGAGGCGGGGTACACAGATACGCAGTATTTT.

In its sample, this clonotype was seen a few times. The J gene is TRBJ2-1, the V gene TRBV7-9; 8 bases are a match to TRBD2. The V gene's germline CDR1 is SEHNR and CDR2 FQNEAQ (reference sequence). CDR3 size: 15 residues. With V trimmed by 1 base and J by 2 bases, 1 base remained unmatched. The CDR3 region has the DNA TGTGCCAGCAGCTTAGAGGGACTAGCCTACAATGAGCAGTTCTTC. It specifies CASSLEGLAYNEQFF.

The J gene is TRBJ2-7, the V gene TRBV7-9, with 8 bases aligning to TRBD2. Germline V gene lookup returns CDR1 SEHNR and CDR2 FQNEAQ (reference sequence). The length of the CDR3 is 14 residues. CDR3 nucleotide sequence: TGTGTATCGGGGGGGTTCTTGACGTCCTACGAGCAGTACGTC. This codes for CVSGGFLTSYEQYV.

This clonotype was detected once. The chain carries TRBV7-2 and TRBJ1-1; D uncertain. The germline V and J ends were trimmed by 3 bases and 1 base, with 9 bases remaining between them. This CDR3 is 14 amino acids long. The germline CDR1 and CDR2 sequences are SGHTA and FQGNSA. CDR3 amino acids: CASSFNRENTEAFF. In nucleotides, the CDR3 is TGTGCCAGCAGCTTTAACCGGGAGAACACTGAAGCTTTCTTT.

This chain connects TRBV19 to TRBJ2-2, with TRBD1 matching 7 bases. V lost 7 bases, J lost 6 bases, and 14 bases stayed unmatched. CDR3 size: 16 residues. Per the germline V gene, CDR1 is LNHDA and CDR2 is SQIVND (reference sequence). CDR3 sequence: CASNSVGRQGSGELFF. CDR3 DNA: TGTGCCAGTAACTCTGTGGGGAGACAGGGCTCCGGGGAGCTGTTTTTT.

This clonotype was counted between two and nine times. V is TRBV7-2 and J is TRBJ1-1; D is unresolved. The V gene's germline CDR1 is SGHTA and CDR2 FQGNSA. V lost 2 bases to trimming and J lost 3 bases, with 13 bases between them. The CDR3 spans 15 residues. Here the CDR3 reads CASSLPPVGDTEAFF. CDR3 DNA: TGTGCCAGCAGCTTACCGCCTGTTGGGGACACTGAAGCTTTCTTT.

This clonotype has more than one count but fewer than ten. The chain links TRBV20-1 to TRBJ1-1, with 8 bases identical to TRBD1. This CDR3 has 12 residues. The V gene end was trimmed by 6 bases and the J gene end by 6 bases; junction bases not matched to a gene: 6. Germline values: CDR1 DFQATT, CDR2 SNEGSKA (reference sequence). This CDR3 reads CSATGGTSEAFF. CDR3 DNA sequence: TGCAGTGCCACAGGGGGAACCTCTGAAGCTTTCTTT.

This clonotype was found a few times. CDR3: CASSEHLGDGNEKLFF. The CDR3 DNA follows: TGTGCCAGCAGTGAACATCTCGGGGATGGGAATGAAAAACTGTTTTTT. The genes are TRBV6-1 and TRBJ1-4; D not certain. Per germline, CDR1 MNHNS and CDR2 SASEGT. This CDR3 comprises 16 residues. Deletions cut 2 bases from V and 5 bases from J, with 15 bases between.

The chain is built from TRBV7-2 and TRBJ2-7, with 10 bases that match TRBD2. The CDR3 loop spans 15 amino acids. V shed 5 bases, J shed 5 bases, and the junction held 9 bases outside the gene matches. CDR1 and CDR2 from the germline V gene are SGHTA and FQGNSA. Here the CDR3 DNA reads TGTGCCAGCAGCCTAGAACTAGCGGGGAAACACGAGCAGTACTTC. Encoded protein: CASSLELAGKHEQYF.

The chain is built from TRBV18 and TRBJ2-1, with D possibly called TRBD1 or TRBD2 (6 bases each). V dropped 5 bases and J dropped 9 bases, with 11 bases sitting between them. This CDR3 has 12 amino acids. Germline loops: CDR1 KGHSH, CDR2 LQKENI. The chain's CDR3 is CASSWGASEQFF. CDR3 bases: TGTGCCAGCTCATGGGGGGCGAGTGAGCAGTTCTTC.